Following are 30 T cell receptor beta chains from one sample sequenced in a study of OX40 agonist ivuxolimab in advanced cancers. The repertoire was sequenced with immunoSEQ multiplex PCR; TCRdb's copy has only in-frame clones and lacks some. The table includes tens of thousands of clones, approximately 86% detected once. Sequencing was performed on CD4+ or CD8+ T cells sorted from blood, taken in a trial of the OX40 agonist ivuxolimab. The source is an adult with an advanced solid tumor such as melanoma, head and neck, liver or kidney cancer.

This chain connects TRBV18 to TRBJ2-7, with 7 bases matching TRBD1. Germline loops: CDR1 KGHSH, CDR2 LQKENI. There are 13 residues in the CDR3. V shed 3 bases, J shed 4 bases, and the junction held 3 bases outside the gene matches. CDR3 region: CASSPGQQYEQYF. Written as DNA, the CDR3 is TGTGCCAGCTCACCGGGACAGCAGTACGAGCAGTACTTC.

A single count supports this clone. This CDR3 is CASSYLHEQYF. The CDR3 DNA reads as TGTGCCAGCAGTTACTTACACGAGCAGTACTTC. The chain is built from TRBV6-5 and TRBJ2-7, with D hard to call. The CDR3 extends over 11 amino acids. V lost 1 base, J lost 5 bases, and 3 bases lay in between. CDR1 and CDR2 (germline): MNHEY, SVGAGI.

CDR3 sequence: CASSPQARQSGSANYGYTF. In DNA, the CDR3 is TGTGCCAGCTCCCCCCAGGCCCGACAGTCGGGCAGCGCTAACTATGGCTACACCTTC. The chain couples TRBV18 to TRBJ1-2, with a tentative D call TRBD1 (5 bases). V lost 6 bases, J lost 0 bases, and 26 bases lay in between. This CDR3 has 19 amino acids. Germline CDR1 is KGHSH and CDR2 is LQKENI.

J is TRBJ2-5 and V is TRBV19; 8 nucleotides match TRBD2. V lost 5 bases, J lost 4 bases, and 9 bases stayed unmatched. Germline CDR1 LNHDA, CDR2 SQIVND (reference sequence). This CDR3 has 15 residues. CDR3 nucleotide sequence: TGTGCCAGTAGTTCCAGACTAGCGATCTCAGAGACCCAGTACTTC. Translating gives CASSSRLAISETQYF. The variable domain in full, completed from reference TRBV19 and TRBJ2-5, reads DGGITQSPKYLFRKEGQNVTLSCEQNLNHDAMYWYRQDPGQGLRLIYYSQIVNDFQKGDIAEGYSVSREKKESFPLTVTSAQKNPTAFYLCASSSRLAISETQYFGPGTRLLVL.

V usage is TRBV6-6 and J usage is TRBJ2-3, with D unclear. Germline lookup yields CDR1 MNHNY and CDR2 SVGAGI (reference sequence). V was cut by 10 bases and J by 2 bases, with 10 bases left in between. The CDR3 spans 12 residues. CDR3 in DNA: TGTGCCACCTCGCTCGCCACAGATACGCAGTATTTT. The encoded protein is CATSLATDTQYF.

The gene calls are TRBV11-3 and TRBJ1-1; unclear D gene. The length of the CDR3 is 13 residues. Trimming took off 6 bases at V and 7 bases at J, with 15 bases between the two ends. Germline assignment: CDR1 SGHNT and CDR2 YENEEA. DNA of the CDR3: TGTGCCAGCAGTCCTAGGTCCGGGGATGAAGCTTTCTTT. This sequence encodes CASSPRSGDEAFF.

Only a few counts were recorded for this clone. The chain couples TRBV2 to TRBJ2-2; 9 bases align to TRBD1. Trimming removed 6 bases from V and 5 bases from J; junction bases left unmatched: 7. CDR3 length: 15 residues. Germline V gene sequence: CDR1 SNHLY, CDR2 FYNNEI. In DNA, the CDR3 is TGTGCCAGCAGCACGGGACAGGGTTTGACCGGGGAGCTGTTTTTT. This sequence encodes CASSTGQGLTGELFF.

This rearrangement joins TRBV18 to TRBJ2-3; either TRBD1 or TRBD2 may fit D (5 bases each). The germline V gene encodes CDR1 KGHSH and CDR2 LQKENI. CDR3 length: 15 residues. V lost 0 bases and J 6 bases, leaving 13 bases between the germline ends. The CDR3 loop reads CASSPPGRSSDTQYF. The CDR3 DNA reads TGTGCCAGCTCACCACCGGGACGCAGCTCGGATACGCAGTATTTT. Full variable domain (rest looked up from reference TRBV18 and TRBJ2-3): NAGVMQNPRHLVRRRGQEARLRCSPMKGHSHVYWYRQLPEEGLKFMVYLQKENIIDESGMPKERFSAEFPKEGPSILRIQQVVRGDSAAYFCASSPPGRSSDTQYFGPGTRLTVL.

The chain is built from TRBV16 and TRBJ1-1, with 8 bases aligning to TRBD1. Germline loops: CDR1 KGHSY, CDR2 FQNENV. Losses at the gene ends were 0 bases for V and 2 bases for J; bases not matched to a gene: 11. CDR3 length: 18 amino acids. CDR3 amino acids: CASSQSRRGPRTNTEAFF. CDR3 nucleotides: TGTGCCAGCAGCCAATCCCGCAGGGGGCCTCGGACCAACACTGAAGCTTTCTTT.

V gene TRBV6-5 combines with J gene TRBJ1-2, with D hard to call. Germline values: CDR1 MNHEY, CDR2 SVGAGI. This CDR3 comprises 15 residues. V lost 2 bases to trimming and J lost 8 bases, with 18 bases between them. CDR3: CASSYNDGGIGGYTF. CDR3 nucleotides: TGTGCCAGCAGTTACAACGACGGAGGGATCGGGGGCTACACCTTC.

The V call is TRBV18, the J call TRBJ1-2; 8 bases map to TRBD1. CDR1 is KGHSH and CDR2 is LQKENI in the germline V gene. The CDR3 runs to 16 residues. The ends lost 2 bases at V and 6 bases at J; junction bases unmatched: 11. The CDR3 is CASSPSPPDRGDGYTF. The CDR3 DNA reads TGTGCCAGCTCACCATCCCCCCCTGACAGGGGAGATGGCTACACCTTC.

V usage is TRBV6-1 and J usage is TRBJ2-7; 14 positions match TRBD2. The CDR3 loop spans 15 amino acids. The ends lost 6 bases at V and 1 base at J; junction bases unmatched: 2. Germline V gene lookup returns CDR1 MNHNS and CDR2 SASEGT. The CDR3 here is CASRRTSGGSYEQYF. The CDR3 coding sequence is TGTGCCAGCAGACGGACTAGCGGGGGGTCCTACGAGCAGTACTTC.

The rearrangement joins TRBV19 to TRBJ1-2; maybe TRBD1 (5 bases). V was pared by 6 bases and J by 2 bases, with 10 bases between. The CDR3 spans 13 residues. Looked up from germline, CDR1 is LNHDA and CDR2 is SQIVND (reference sequence). The CDR3 DNA sequence: TGTGCCAGTAGATCCGGGACGAACTATGGCTACACCTTC. Translating gives CASRSGTNYGYTF.

This chain connects TRBV7-8 to TRBJ2-7; D is unresolved. The germline V and J ends were trimmed by 4 bases and 2 bases, with 9 bases remaining between them. This CDR3 is built from 13 residues. Germline V lookup: CDR1 SGHVS, CDR2 FQNEAQ. The CDR3 DNA reads as TGTGCCAGCAGCTCCTCTTCGGCCTACGAGCAGTACTTC. This encodes CASSSSSAYEQYF.

This clone has a single count. The CDR3 nucleotides read TGTGCCAGCTCACCACTACCTAGGGGCGGTAGCAATCAGCCCCAGCATTTT. It translates to CASSPLPRGGSNQPQHF. V gene TRBV18 combines with J gene TRBJ1-5, with a possible D match to TRBD1 (5 bases). This CDR3 has 17 amino acids. Germline-derived CDR1 and CDR2 are KGHSH and LQKENI. Trimming pared 1 base from V and 0 bases from J, leaving 13 bases between.

CDR3 DNA: TGCGCCAGCAGCCAAGATACATCCGGGACCTATGAAAAACTGTTTTTT. This sequence encodes CASSQDTSGTYEKLFF. The chain uses TRBV4-1 and TRBJ1-4; tentative D call: TRBD1 (5 bases). CDR3 length: 16 amino acids. The V gene's germline CDR1 is MGHRA and CDR2 YSYEKL. Trimming stripped 0 bases from V and 6 bases from J, with 14 bases between.

This sequence joins TRBV5-4 and TRBJ1-2; a weak D match, TRBD1 (5 bases). In germline, CDR1 is SGHNT, CDR2 YYREEE (reference sequence). V was trimmed by 6 bases and J by 7 bases, leaving 22 bases between them. This CDR3 is 15 amino acids long. The CDR3 region is CASTSGSGSEGGYTF. Written as DNA, the CDR3 is TGTGCCAGCACCTCCGGGTCAGGGAGCGAAGGTGGCTACACCTTC.

V is TRBV13 and J is TRBJ1-2, with D perhaps matching TRBD1 (6 bases). Germline CDR1 PRHDT, CDR2 FYEKMQ (reference sequence). Trimming left V 2 bases short and J 8 bases short, with 18 bases between. CDR3 length: 15 amino acids. The CDR3 reads CASSLRTASSVGYTF. CDR3 DNA: TGTGCCAGCAGCTTACGGACAGCCAGCAGCGTGGGCTACACCTTC.

V gene TRBV18 combines with J gene TRBJ1-2; perhaps TRBD1 as D (5 bases). Germline CDR1 reads KGHSH; CDR2 reads LQKENI. V lost 5 bases and J 8 bases, leaving 15 bases between the germline ends. The CDR3 contains 13 residues. In nucleotides, the CDR3 is TGTGCCAGCTCAGCCGACAGAAGGTGGGGCTACACCTTC. Translated: CASSADRRWGYTF.

The CDR3 reads CASSATGGNQPQHF. The CDR3 DNA sequence: TGTGCCAGCAGCGCAACAGGGGGAAATCAGCCCCAGCATTTT. The gene calls are TRBV7-2 and TRBJ1-5; TRBD1 aligns across 8 bases. The CDR3 runs to 14 residues. J lost 4 bases, V lost 5 bases, and 4 bases had no gene match. Per the germline V gene, CDR1 is SGHTA and CDR2 is FQGNSA.

This CDR3 reads CASSGTGGYEQYF. In DNA form, the CDR3 reads TGTGCCAGCTCAGGGACAGGGGGCTACGAGCAGTACTTC. The chain carries TRBV18 and TRBJ2-7, with 11 nucleotides matching TRBD1. V shed 5 bases and J 3 bases; nucleotides not matched to a gene: 0. There are 13 residues in the CDR3. Germline assignment: CDR1 KGHSH and CDR2 LQKENI.

V is TRBV11-2 and J is TRBJ2-5; D is perhaps TRBD2 (5 bases). Germline V CDR1 and CDR2: SGHAT, FQNNGV. CDR3 length: 14 amino acids. V was cut by 7 bases and J by 1 base, with 13 bases left in between. The CDR3 DNA is TGTGCCAGCACCCGATCACGGGGCCAAGAGACCCAGTACTTC. Amino acids: CASTRSRGQETQYF.

The genes are TRBV27 and TRBJ2-3, with TRBD1 matching over 8 bases. CDR3 size: 20 residues. Germline CDR1 reads MNHEY; CDR2 reads SMNVEV (reference sequence). V was clipped by 4 bases and J by 2 bases; unmatched bases: 20. In DNA form, the CDR3 reads TGTGCCAGCAGTTATATCGGGCCCCGACCGTGGGACAGGTCCACAGATACGCAGTATTTT. Its protein product is CASSYIGPRPWDRSTDTQYF.

This clone was observed a single time. The J gene is TRBJ1-4, the V gene TRBV27, with TRBD1 matching 7 bases. This CDR3 region has 17 residues. Germline-derived CDR1 and CDR2 are MNHEY and SMNVEV (reference sequence). The trim removed 3 bases at V and 5 bases at J, leaving 12 bases unmatched. CDR3 loop: CASSLSPPGQPNEKLFF. The CDR3 bases are TGTGCCAGCAGTTTGAGCCCTCCGGGACAGCCAAATGAAAAACTGTTTTTT.

The chain is built from TRBV19 and TRBJ1-2; D is unresolved. V lost 1 base, J lost 8 bases, and 11 bases lay in between. The CDR3 sequence is 13 residues long. Per germline, CDR1 LNHDA and CDR2 SQIVND (reference sequence). The CDR3 loop is CASSIVSIMGYTF. The CDR3 nucleotides read TGTGCCAGTAGTATAGTCAGCATTATGGGCTACACCTTC.

J is TRBJ1-1 and V is TRBV5-1; 7 nucleotides align to TRBD1. The length of the CDR3 is 15 residues. Germline V gives CDR1 SGHRS, CDR2 YFSETQ. Losses at the gene ends were 5 bases for V and 11 bases for J; bases not matched to a gene: 18. The CDR3 here is CASSWRGRSRSSAFF. CDR3 DNA: TGCGCCAGCAGTTGGAGGGGGCGTAGTAGAAGTTCGGCTTTCTTT.

The rearrangement uses TRBV7-8 and TRBJ2-5; unclear D gene. TRBJ2-7 matches the DNA end more closely, so the J call is doubtful. Germline lookup yields CDR1 SGHVS and CDR2 FQNEAQ. This CDR3 spans 13 amino acids. The CDR3: CASSLARPYEQYF. The DNA for the CDR3 is TGTGCCAGCAGCTTAGCTAGGCCCTACGAGCAGTACTTC.

V usage is TRBV5-1 and J usage is TRBJ2-3, with 8 bases aligning to TRBD1. The V gene's germline CDR1 is SGHRS and CDR2 YFSETQ. V lost 0 bases and J lost 3; bases outside the gene matches: 6. CDR3 size: 16 residues. The CDR3 spells CASSLERQGRTDTQYF. The CDR3, as DNA: TGCGCCAGCAGCTTGGAGCGACAGGGGAGGACAGATACGCAGTATTTT.

This chain links TRBV10-2 with TRBJ2-7; unclear D gene. The CDR3 contains 13 residues. Trimming stripped 3 bases from V and 2 bases from J, with 8 bases between. The germline V gene has CDR1 WSHSY and CDR2 SAAADI. CDR3 bases: TGCGCCAGCAGTGAAATAGGGCCCTACGAGCAGTACTTC. It codes for CASSEIGPYEQYF.

This clone is medium-sized in the sample. The chain is built from TRBV27 and TRBJ2-4; 7 nucleotides match TRBD2. V was pared by 11 bases and J by 2 bases, with 21 bases of the junction left unmatched. The CDR3 consists of 18 residues. Germline CDR1 and CDR2: MNHEY and SMNVEV (reference sequence). This chain's CDR3 is CALQSLLAGETPKNIQYF. For the CDR3, the DNA is TGTGCCTTACAGTCCCTCCTGGCGGGGGAGACGCCCAAAAACATTCAGTACTTC.